This entry features one T cell receptor beta chain sequence. The antigen remains unidentified. TCRdb called the reads again in MiXCR, with one record for every CDR3 protein. Of more than 150,000 distinct CDR3 sequences in the sample, about 21% were seen once. The data derive from a study of T cell repertoires in cytomegalovirus infection. For the study at large: CMV infection and matching HLA type were both indicated by public TCR beta signatures. Study observations and caveats: HLA-C-restricted CMV-specific TCR beta clonotypes prevailed in the ex vivo response. There were carriers of CMV plus the relevant HLA, and cumulative public TCR beta family frequency identified them.

The trim removed 4 bases at V and 0 bases at J, leaving 6 bases unmatched. This CDR3 is built from 16 residues. From germline, CDR1 is SEHNR and CDR2 FQNEAQ (reference sequence). The origin of this receptor is a human donor in good health (CMV status not recorded). Some clones in this sample may be carry-over from other donors' samples. The chain uses TRBV7-9 and TRBJ1-5; 7 bases line up with TRBD1. Sequenced material: PBMCs. This CDR3 is CASSSSGTDSNQPQHF. As DNA, the CDR3 is TGTGCCAGCAGCTCATCCGGGACAGATAGCAATCAGCCCCAGCATTTT.